This T cell receptor beta chain was captured by sequencing in a study of blood T cell repertoires in COVID-19. V shed 2 bases and J shed 6 bases, with 10 bases lying between them. CDR1 is GTSNPN and CDR2 is SVGIG in the germline V gene (reference sequence). The length of the CDR3 is 12 residues. Data came from immunoSEQ multiplex PCR; TCRdb stores just in-frame clones and leaves some out. The table has 200,000 to 300,000 clones, approximately 86% seen once. The sequenced material came from peripheral blood. The chain couples TRBV30 to TRBJ1-1, with unresolved D. The receptor was isolated from a man between 35 and 55 years old who had recovered from COVID-19. The CDR3 loop reads CAWSPDGAEAFF. In DNA, the CDR3 is TGTGCCTGGAGTCCTGACGGAGCTGAAGCTTTCTTT. The full variable domain, completed using reference TRBV30 and TRBJ1-1, is SQTIHQWPATLVQPVGSPLSLECTVEGTSNPNLYWYRQAAGRGLQLLFYSVGIGQISSEVPQNLSASRPQDRQFILSSKKLLLSDSGFYLCAWSPDGAEAFFGQGTRLTVV.